These T cell receptor beta chains were read from a single sample in a study of identical twins. TCRdb fed the 5' RACE reads into MiXCR, producing one record per CDR3 protein. The sample lists roughly 1.6 million distinct CDR3 sequences; under 35% were seen once. Sequenced: cord blood. The receptor set was obtained from a newborn girl in good health. Each CDR3 is given with its conserved first and last residue. D genes are given only for firm matches. Size is stated for part of the rows, as once, few or many counts, or as a class when the clone is expanded.

j_call: TRBJ2-7; v_call: TRBV5-1; clone_size: NA; d_call: NA; cdr3_nt: TGCACCAGCAGCTTGGACTTCCCCGAGCAGTACTTC; cdr3_aa: CTSSLDFPEQYF
j_call: TRBJ2-5; v_call: TRBV10-3; clone_size: NA; d_call: NA; cdr3_nt: TGTGCCATCAGCTCCGGTTTCGAGGGCGACAAAGAGACCCAGTACTTC; cdr3_aa: CAISSGFEGDKETQYF
j_call: TRBJ1-4; v_call: TRBV5-1; clone_size: few; d_call: TRBD1; cdr3_nt: TGCGCCAGCAGCTTGCGGGGACAGGGGCCCGCAACTAATGAAAAACTGTTTTTT; cdr3_aa: CASSLRGQGPATNEKLFF
j_call: TRBJ2-1; v_call: TRBV7-2; clone_size: once; d_call: NA; cdr3_nt: TGTGCCAGCAGCGCGAACAGGGTAAACAATGAGCAGTTCTTC; cdr3_aa: CASSANRVNNEQFF
j_call: TRBJ2-2; v_call: TRBV7-9; clone_size: few; d_call: TRBD2; cdr3_nt: TGTGCCAGCAGCTTAGGAGTACTAGCGGTGAACACCGGGGAGCTGTTTTTT; cdr3_aa: CASSLGVLAVNTGELFF
j_call: TRBJ2-4; v_call: TRBV2; clone_size: few; d_call: NA; cdr3_nt: TGTGCCAGCACCGCGGAAGCCAAAAACATTCAGTACTTC; cdr3_aa: CASTAEAKNIQYF
j_call: TRBJ2-7; v_call: TRBV10-2; clone_size: few; d_call: TRBD2; cdr3_nt: TGCGCCAGCAGTGAGCCATGGACTAGCGACTACGAGCAGTACTTC; cdr3_aa: CASSEPWTSDYEQYF
j_call: TRBJ2-3; v_call: TRBV20-1; clone_size: NA; d_call: NA; cdr3_nt: TGCAGTGCTAGCCGTAGGGGCTTTGATACGCAGTATTTT; cdr3_aa: CSASRRGFDTQYF
j_call: TRBJ2-5; v_call: TRBV5-1; clone_size: few; d_call: TRBD2; cdr3_nt: TGCGCCAGCAAACCGGGGGGACAAGAGACCCAGTACTTC; cdr3_aa: CASKPGGQETQYF
j_call: TRBJ2-1; v_call: TRBV6-2/TRBV6-3; clone_size: NA; d_call: NA; cdr3_nt: TGTGCCAGCCCTAGAACCTACAATGAGCAGTTCTTC; cdr3_aa: CASPRTYNEQFF
j_call: TRBJ1-5; v_call: TRBV10-3; clone_size: NA; d_call: NA; cdr3_nt: TGTGCCATCAGTGATGTCTCAACAGGGCCCCAGCATTTT; cdr3_aa: CAISDVSTGPQHF
j_call: TRBJ2-1; v_call: TRBV5-6; clone_size: NA; d_call: NA; cdr3_nt: TGTGCCAGCAGCTTGAGGCAGACTAGGGTGCAGTTCTTC; cdr3_aa: CASSLRQTRVQFF
j_call: TRBJ1-1; v_call: TRBV29-1; clone_size: few; d_call: NA; cdr3_nt: TGCAGCGCCACGACAGGTTACACTGAAGCTTTCTTT; cdr3_aa: CSATTGYTEAFF
j_call: TRBJ1-1; v_call: TRBV29-1; clone_size: NA; d_call: NA; cdr3_nt: TGCAGCGCCGGTAGGGAGGGGAACACTGAAGCTTTCTTT; cdr3_aa: CSAGREGNTEAFF
j_call: TRBJ2-6; v_call: TRBV11-3; clone_size: NA; d_call: NA; cdr3_nt: TGTGCCAGCAGCCCGGGACGGAACTCCAACGTCCTGACTTTC; cdr3_aa: CASSPGRNSNVLTF
j_call: TRBJ2-3; v_call: TRBV6-2/TRBV6-3; clone_size: many; d_call: NA; cdr3_nt: TGTGCCAGCAGTTACTCGAGGGTCAGCACTAGCACAGATACGCAGTATTTT; cdr3_aa: CASSYSRVSTSTDTQYF
j_call: TRBJ2-7; v_call: TRBV2; clone_size: few; d_call: TRBD1; cdr3_nt: TGTGCCAGCAGCGAGACAGGGGGAGACTACGAGCAGTACTTC; cdr3_aa: CASSETGGDYEQYF
j_call: TRBJ2-1; v_call: TRBV7-9; clone_size: NA; d_call: TRBD2; cdr3_nt: TGTGCCAGCAACCGAGGGACTAGCGGGGGTCTTGAGCAGTTCTTC; cdr3_aa: CASNRGTSGGLEQFF
j_call: TRBJ1-2; v_call: TRBV29-1; clone_size: NA; d_call: TRBD1; cdr3_nt: TGCAGCGTTGAAGCCAGGGGGCTGGGCTATGGCTACACCTTC; cdr3_aa: CSVEARGLGYGYTF
j_call: TRBJ2-1; v_call: TRBV20-1; clone_size: NA; d_call: TRBD2; cdr3_nt: TGCAGTGCCCAACCTAGCGGGAGGATTCTCTACAATGAGCAGTTCTTC; cdr3_aa: CSAQPSGRILYNEQFF
j_call: TRBJ2-5; v_call: TRBV29-1; clone_size: NA; d_call: NA; cdr3_nt: TGCAGCGTTGACCGGGGGGCAGTAGAGACCCAGTACTTC; cdr3_aa: CSVDRGAVETQYF
j_call: TRBJ2-7; v_call: TRBV20-1; clone_size: few; d_call: TRBD1; cdr3_nt: TGCAGTGCTAGACACAGGGGAAACGAGCAGTACTTC; cdr3_aa: CSARHRGNEQYF
j_call: TRBJ2-1; v_call: TRBV27; clone_size: NA; d_call: TRBD1; cdr3_nt: TGTGCCAGCAGTTTCCCCCCAACCGGGACAGGGCCCTACAATGAGCAGTTCTTC; cdr3_aa: CASSFPPTGTGPYNEQFF
j_call: TRBJ2-7; v_call: TRBV6-1; clone_size: NA; d_call: NA; cdr3_nt: TGTGCCAGCAGTAGGGGCTATAATCAATACGAGCAGTACTTC; cdr3_aa: CASSRGYNQYEQYF
j_call: TRBJ2-5; v_call: TRBV7-2; clone_size: NA; d_call: NA; cdr3_nt: TGTGCCAGCAGCTTCTCAGGCTGGACCCAGTACTTC; cdr3_aa: CASSFSGWTQYF
j_call: TRBJ2-1; v_call: TRBV27; clone_size: NA; d_call: NA; cdr3_nt: TGTGCCAGCAGTTTTGTATGGCGGAGCCCCTACAATGAGCAGTTCTTC; cdr3_aa: CASSFVWRSPYNEQFF
j_call: TRBJ1-2; v_call: TRBV27; clone_size: few; d_call: NA; cdr3_nt: TGTGCCAGCAGTTTCGGGGGGGTCTATGGCTACACCTTC; cdr3_aa: CASSFGGVYGYTF
j_call: TRBJ2-1; v_call: TRBV7-2; clone_size: NA; d_call: NA; cdr3_nt: TGTGCCAGCAGCCCCGATGCGGACTCAAGCCCCAGTGAGCAGTTCTTC; cdr3_aa: CASSPDADSSPSEQFF
j_call: TRBJ2-3; v_call: TRBV6-2/TRBV6-3; clone_size: NA; d_call: NA; cdr3_nt: TGTGCCAGCAGTTACCAAAGCGGTTACCTCACAGATACGCAGTATTTT; cdr3_aa: CASSYQSGYLTDTQYF
j_call: TRBJ1-1; v_call: TRBV25-1; clone_size: few; d_call: NA; cdr3_nt: TGTGCCAGCAGTGAAGGGGAGAGGACTGAAGCTTTCTTT; cdr3_aa: CASSEGERTEAFF
j_call: TRBJ2-7; v_call: TRBV2; clone_size: NA; d_call: TRBD2; cdr3_nt: TGTGCCAGCAGGAAGACTAGCGGGAGGCCTAGCTCCTACGAGCAGTACTTC; cdr3_aa: CASRKTSGRPSSYEQYF
j_call: TRBJ2-1; v_call: TRBV2; clone_size: NA; d_call: NA; cdr3_nt: TGTGCCAGCAGTGGATTAGGACATAGGGGTAACAATGAGCAGTTCTTC; cdr3_aa: CASSGLGHRGNNEQFF
j_call: TRBJ2-1; v_call: TRBV3-1; clone_size: once; d_call: NA; cdr3_nt: TGTGCCAGCAGCCCACCTCCGGGGGCTAGCTCTTTTGTGCGTCGTTACAATGAGCAGTTCTTC; cdr3_aa: CASSPPPGASSFVRRYNEQFF
j_call: TRBJ2-1; v_call: TRBV29-1; clone_size: NA; d_call: NA; cdr3_nt: TGCAGCGTTGAACTAGGGAGCTGGAATGAGCAGTTCTTC; cdr3_aa: CSVELGSWNEQFF
j_call: TRBJ1-2; v_call: TRBV20-1; clone_size: few; d_call: TRBD1; cdr3_nt: TGCAGTGCGTCTAGGGACAGGGGCTACACCTTC; cdr3_aa: CSASRDRGYTF
j_call: TRBJ1-4; v_call: TRBV10-3; clone_size: NA; d_call: TRBD1; cdr3_nt: TGTGCCGCCTCCGGGACAGGGGATGAAAAACTGTTTTTT; cdr3_aa: CAASGTGDEKLFF
j_call: TRBJ1-1; v_call: TRBV7-2; clone_size: NA; d_call: NA; cdr3_nt: TGTGCCAGCAGCTTAGTGCCCTATCAGGGCACTGAAGCTTTCTTT; cdr3_aa: CASSLVPYQGTEAFF
j_call: TRBJ1-2; v_call: TRBV6-1; clone_size: NA; d_call: NA; cdr3_nt: TGTGCCAGCAGTAAAACAGAGTATGGCTACACCTTC; cdr3_aa: CASSKTEYGYTF
j_call: TRBJ1-1; v_call: TRBV10-3; clone_size: NA; d_call: NA; cdr3_nt: TGTGCCCTCCGGCCGGACAGTGGGGAGATACAAGCTTTCTTT; cdr3_aa: CALRPDSGEIQAFF
j_call: TRBJ2-1; v_call: TRBV29-1; clone_size: NA; d_call: TRBD1; cdr3_nt: TGCAGCGTGCGGACAGGGAACGAGCAGTTCTTC; cdr3_aa: CSVRTGNEQFF